These T cell receptor beta chains were read from a single sample in a study of OX40 agonist ivuxolimab in advanced cancers. Generated by immunoSEQ multiplex PCR, the TCRdb table keeps only in-frame clones and is missing some. The data hold about 48,000 clones, with 85% to 90% observed a single time. This material consisted of CD4+ or CD8+ T cells sorted from blood, taken in a trial of the OX40 agonist ivuxolimab. Receptors originate from an adult with an advanced solid tumor such as melanoma, head and neck, liver or kidney cancer. CDR3s include the opening cysteine and the closing phenylalanine or tryptophan. A D gene is named only where the DNA matches it firmly. Expanded clones are given a class, and other clones once, few, many or no size at all.

d_call	v_call	j_call	clone_size	cdr3_nt	cdr3_aa
TRBD2	TRBV6-6	TRBJ2-3	.	TGTGCCAGCAGTTACTCACTAGCGGTCACAGATACGCAGTATTTT	CASSYSLAVTDTQYF
TRBD1	TRBV9	TRBJ2-3	.	TGTGCCAGCAGCACCCCTCCAGGGGGCGGGACAGATACGCAGTATTTT	CASSTPPGGGTDTQYF
.	TRBV7-2	TRBJ1-1	.	TGTGCCAGCAGCACCAGGGGTTCGGGCACTGAAGCTTTCTTT	CASSTRGSGTEAFF
.	TRBV7-9	TRBJ1-2	.	TGTGCCAGCAGCTCTTTCCTGGTATCGATCTATGGCTACACCTTC	CASSSFLVSIYGYTF
TRBD2	TRBV5-6	TRBJ2-7	.	TGTGCCAGCAGCTTGGCGGGGGGGAATACGTACGAGCAGTACTTC	CASSLAGGNTYEQYF
.	TRBV19	TRBJ2-7	.	TGTGCCAGTAGTATAGACGGGGTCTACGAGCAGTACTTC	CASSIDGVYEQYF
.	TRBV15	TRBJ2-1	.	TGTGCCACCAGCAGGTTACAATGGGGGAACAATGAGCAGTTCTTC	CATSRLQWGNNEQFF
TRBD2	TRBV7-8	TRBJ2-2	.	TGTGCCAGCAGCTCAGGACTAGTAGCTAACACCGGGGAGCTGTTTTTT	CASSSGLVANTGELFF
TRBD2	TRBV19	TRBJ2-7	few	TGTGCCAGTAGCGCCACTAGCGGGGGGTTCTACGAGCAGTACTTC	CASSATSGGFYEQYF
.	TRBV5-4	TRBJ1-1	few	TGTGCCAGCAGGCAGGAATACACTGAAGCTTTCTTT	CASRQEYTEAFF
TRBD1	TRBV4-1	TRBJ1-2	.	TGCGCCAGCAGCCAAGATCTCGACAGGGGGCGAGGCTACACCTTC	CASSQDLDRGRGYTF
.	TRBV6-5	TRBJ2-7	.	TGTGCCAGCAAGAGGGGCGAAGACTCCTACGAGCAGTACTTC	CASKRGEDSYEQYF
TRBD2	TRBV4-1	TRBJ2-5	.	TGCGCCAGCAGCCCTGGACTAGCGGGGGCCAACTGGCGGACCCAGTACTTC	CASSPGLAGANWRTQYF
TRBD2	TRBV28	TRBJ2-7	.	TGTGCCAGCAGCTTACTAGCGGGAGTTTACGAGCAGTACTTC	CASSLLAGVYEQYF
.	TRBV5-6	TRBJ2-7	.	TGTGCCAGCAGCTTGGCTAGTTCCTACGAGCAGTACTTC	CASSLASSYEQYF